This TCR beta chain was recovered during a study of T cells in Graves' hyperthyroidism and ophthalmopathy. Overall study context: Before treatment of any kind, peripheral blood was taken at initial diagnosis. Findings of the study overall: Before onset, ophthalmopathy was predicted by the model a median roughly 6.4 months earlier. Researchers found most expanded thyroid clonotypes above 0.001 in blood as well.

This clonotype was detected only a few times. Its antigen is unidentified. V gave up 2 bases and J gave up 2 bases, with 18 bases separating them. The CDR3 has 18 residues. Germline CDR1 is ENHRY and CDR2 is SYGVKD. Amplification targeted TCR beta CDR3 regions from RNA transcripts. The HTBI set primed first-round TCR CDR3 RT-PCR. TCRdb used MiXCR to reprocess the multiplex PCR reads, holding one entry per CDR3 protein. The repertoire holds over 700,000 distinct CDR3 sequences, with around a sixth as singletons. This TCR was sampled from a woman aged 45 to 65 with Graves' hyperthyroidism that later progressed to Graves' ophthalmopathy. This chain uses TRBV10-3 with TRBJ1-4; a possible D gene is TRBD1 (6 bases). Sample: blood. CDR3 region: CAISEPLGGGHTNEKLFF. CDR3 DNA sequence: TGTGCCATCAGTGAGCCCCTAGGGGGGGGCCATACTAATGAAAAACTGTTTTTT.